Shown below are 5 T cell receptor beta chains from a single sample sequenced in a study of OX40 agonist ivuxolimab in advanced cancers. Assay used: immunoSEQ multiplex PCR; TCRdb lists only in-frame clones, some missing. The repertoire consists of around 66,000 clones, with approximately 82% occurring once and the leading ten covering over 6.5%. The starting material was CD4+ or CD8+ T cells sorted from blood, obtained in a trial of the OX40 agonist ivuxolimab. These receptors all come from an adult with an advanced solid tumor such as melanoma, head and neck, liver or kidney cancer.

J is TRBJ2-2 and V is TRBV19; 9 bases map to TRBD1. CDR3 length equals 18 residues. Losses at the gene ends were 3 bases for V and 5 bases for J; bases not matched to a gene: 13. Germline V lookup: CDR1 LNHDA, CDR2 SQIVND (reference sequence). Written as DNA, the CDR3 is TGTGCCAGTAGTATCAGTCCGGGACAGGGTTTTGGAACCGGGGAGCTGTTTTTT. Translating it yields CASSISPGQGFGTGELFF.

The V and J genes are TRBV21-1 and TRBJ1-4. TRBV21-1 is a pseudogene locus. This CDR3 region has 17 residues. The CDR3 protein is CASGLKGPGPTNEKLFF. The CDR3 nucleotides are TGTGCCAGCGGACTAAAGGGTCCGGGCCCAACTAATGAAAAACTGTTTTTT.

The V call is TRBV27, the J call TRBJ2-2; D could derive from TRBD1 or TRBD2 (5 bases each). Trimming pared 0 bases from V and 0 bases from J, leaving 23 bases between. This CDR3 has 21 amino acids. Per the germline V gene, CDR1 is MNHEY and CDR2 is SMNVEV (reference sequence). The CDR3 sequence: CASSLSGDPSFGLANTGELFF. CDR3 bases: TGTGCCAGCAGTTTATCTGGGGACCCGAGCTTCGGGCTAGCGAACACCGGGGAGCTGTTTTTT.

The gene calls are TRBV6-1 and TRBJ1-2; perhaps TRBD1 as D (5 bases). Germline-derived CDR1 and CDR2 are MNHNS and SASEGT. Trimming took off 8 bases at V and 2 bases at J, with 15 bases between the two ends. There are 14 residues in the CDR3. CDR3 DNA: TGTGCCAGCCAAGTGGGGGTGGCGAACTATGGCTACACCTTC. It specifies CASQVGVANYGYTF.

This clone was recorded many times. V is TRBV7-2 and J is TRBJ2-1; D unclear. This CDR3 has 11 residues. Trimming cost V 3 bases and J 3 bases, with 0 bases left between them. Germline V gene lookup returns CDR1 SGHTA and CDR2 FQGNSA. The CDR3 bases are TGTGCCAGCAGCTTCTACAATGAGCAGTTCTTC. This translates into CASSFYNEQFF.